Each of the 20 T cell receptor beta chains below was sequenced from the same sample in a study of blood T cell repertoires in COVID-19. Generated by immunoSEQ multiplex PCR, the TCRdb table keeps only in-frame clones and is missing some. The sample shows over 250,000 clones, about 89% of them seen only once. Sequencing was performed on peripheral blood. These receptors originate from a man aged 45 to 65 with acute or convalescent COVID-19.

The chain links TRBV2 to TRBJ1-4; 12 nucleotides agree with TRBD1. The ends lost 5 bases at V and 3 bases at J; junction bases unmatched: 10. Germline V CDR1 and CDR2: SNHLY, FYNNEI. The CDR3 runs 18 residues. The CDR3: CASSYRRDRGLANEKLFF. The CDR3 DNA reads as TGTGCCAGCAGTTACCGCCGGGACAGGGGGCTGGCTAATGAAAAACTGTTTTTT.

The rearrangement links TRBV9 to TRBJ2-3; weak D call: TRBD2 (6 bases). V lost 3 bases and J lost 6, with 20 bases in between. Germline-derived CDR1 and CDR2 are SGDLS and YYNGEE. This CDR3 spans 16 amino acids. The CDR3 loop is CASSDGLRERGDTQYF. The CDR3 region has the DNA TGTGCCAGCAGCGATGGCCTCCGGGAGAGAGGGGATACGCAGTATTTT.

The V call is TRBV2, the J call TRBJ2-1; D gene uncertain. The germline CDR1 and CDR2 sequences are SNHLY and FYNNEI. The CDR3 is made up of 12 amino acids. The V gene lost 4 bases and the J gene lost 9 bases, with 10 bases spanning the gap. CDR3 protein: CASSVAGGEQFF. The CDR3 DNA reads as TGTGCCAGCAGTGTCGCTGGCGGTGAGCAGTTCTTC.

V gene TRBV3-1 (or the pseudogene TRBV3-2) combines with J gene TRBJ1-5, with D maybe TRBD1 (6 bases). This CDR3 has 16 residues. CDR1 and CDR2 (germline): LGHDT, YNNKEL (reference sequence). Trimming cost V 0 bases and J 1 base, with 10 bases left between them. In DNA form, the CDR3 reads TGTGCCAGCAGCCAAGATCGGGGGGCAAGCAATCAGCCCCAGCATTTT. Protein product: CASSQDRGASNQPQHF.

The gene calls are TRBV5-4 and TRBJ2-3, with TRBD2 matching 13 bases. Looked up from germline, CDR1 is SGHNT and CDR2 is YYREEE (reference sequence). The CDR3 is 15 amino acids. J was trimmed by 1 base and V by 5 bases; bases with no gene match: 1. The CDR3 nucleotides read TGTGCCAGCAGAGGGACTAGCGGGGGCACAGATACGCAGTATTTT. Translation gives CASRGTSGGTDTQYF.

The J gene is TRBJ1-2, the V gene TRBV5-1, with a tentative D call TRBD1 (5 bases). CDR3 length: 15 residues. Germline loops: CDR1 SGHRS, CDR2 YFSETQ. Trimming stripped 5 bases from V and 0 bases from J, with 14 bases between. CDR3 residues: CASRSGTGANYGYTF. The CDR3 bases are TGCGCCAGCAGATCCGGGACTGGGGCTAACTATGGCTACACCTTC.

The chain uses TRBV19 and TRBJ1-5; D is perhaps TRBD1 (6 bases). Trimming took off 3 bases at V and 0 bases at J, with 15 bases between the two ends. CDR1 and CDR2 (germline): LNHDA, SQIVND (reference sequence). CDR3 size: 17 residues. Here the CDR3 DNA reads TGTGCCAGTAGTATCGCCGGGACACCCTATAGCAATCAGCCCCAGCATTTT. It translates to CASSIAGTPYSNQPQHF.

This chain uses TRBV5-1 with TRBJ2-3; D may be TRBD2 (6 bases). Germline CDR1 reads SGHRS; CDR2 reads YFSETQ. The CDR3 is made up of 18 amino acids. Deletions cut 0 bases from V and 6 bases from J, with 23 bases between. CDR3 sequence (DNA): TGCGCCAGCAGCTTGGAAACGATCCGGGACGGAGGGCTGGATACGCAGTATTTT. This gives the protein CASSLETIRDGGLDTQYF.

This CDR3 is CASSPDSPGDTQYF. CDR3 in DNA: TGCGCCAGCAGCCCGGACAGTCCGGGAGATACGCAGTATTTT. This sequence joins TRBV5-1 and TRBJ2-3; maybe TRBD1 (6 bases). Germline CDR1 reads SGHRS; CDR2 reads YFSETQ. V lost 4 bases and J lost 5, with 14 bases in between. The CDR3 has 14 residues.

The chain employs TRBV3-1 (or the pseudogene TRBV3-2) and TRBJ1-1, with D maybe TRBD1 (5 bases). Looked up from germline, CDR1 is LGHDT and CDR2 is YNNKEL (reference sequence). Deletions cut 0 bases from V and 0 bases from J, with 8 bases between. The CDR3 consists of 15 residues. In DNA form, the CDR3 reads TGTGCCAGCAGCCAAGAGGGACTTATGAACACTGAAGCTTTCTTT. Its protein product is CASSQEGLMNTEAFF.

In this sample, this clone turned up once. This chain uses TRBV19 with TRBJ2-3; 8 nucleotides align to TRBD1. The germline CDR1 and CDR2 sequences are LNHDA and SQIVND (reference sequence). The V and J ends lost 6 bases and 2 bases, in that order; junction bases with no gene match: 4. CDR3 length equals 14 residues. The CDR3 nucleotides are TGTGCCAGTAGCCGACAGGGGACCACAGATACGCAGTATTTT. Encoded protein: CASSRQGTTDTQYF. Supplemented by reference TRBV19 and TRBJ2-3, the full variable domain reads DGGITQSPKYLFRKEGQNVTLSCEQNLNHDAMYWYRQDPGQGLRLIYYSQIVNDFQKGDIAEGYSVSREKKESFPLTVTSAQKNPTAFYLCASSRQGTTDTQYFGPGTRLTVL.

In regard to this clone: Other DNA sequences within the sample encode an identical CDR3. Here the CDR3 reads CASSVRLADTQYF. The DNA for the CDR3 is TGTGCCAGCAGCGTACGACTAGCGGATACGCAGTATTTT. The rearrangement links TRBV9 to TRBJ2-3; the match to TRBD2 covers 8 bases. The CDR3 sequence is 13 residues long. Germline V gene lookup returns CDR1 SGDLS and CDR2 YYNGEE. Unmatched junction bases numbered 1, after V lost 1 base and J lost 6 bases.

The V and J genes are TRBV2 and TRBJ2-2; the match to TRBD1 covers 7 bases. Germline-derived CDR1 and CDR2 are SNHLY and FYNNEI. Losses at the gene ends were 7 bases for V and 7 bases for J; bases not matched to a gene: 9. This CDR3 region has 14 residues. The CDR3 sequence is CASNPQGDGGELFF. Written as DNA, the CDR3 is TGTGCCAGCAACCCCCAGGGGGACGGCGGGGAGCTGTTTTTT.

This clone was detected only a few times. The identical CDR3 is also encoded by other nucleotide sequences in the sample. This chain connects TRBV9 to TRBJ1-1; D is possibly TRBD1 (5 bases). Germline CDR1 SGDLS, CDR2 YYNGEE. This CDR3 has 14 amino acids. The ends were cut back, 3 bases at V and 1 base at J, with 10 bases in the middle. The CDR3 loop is CASSDGGGNTEAFF. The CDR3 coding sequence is TGTGCCAGCAGCGATGGGGGAGGGAACACTGAAGCTTTCTTT.

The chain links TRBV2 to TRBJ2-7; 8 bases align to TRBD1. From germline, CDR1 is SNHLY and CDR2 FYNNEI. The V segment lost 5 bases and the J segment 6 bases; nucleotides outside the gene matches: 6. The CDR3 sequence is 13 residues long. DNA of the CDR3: TGTGCCAGCAGTCCCGGGACAGGTGGCGAGCAGTACTTC. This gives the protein CASSPGTGGEQYF.

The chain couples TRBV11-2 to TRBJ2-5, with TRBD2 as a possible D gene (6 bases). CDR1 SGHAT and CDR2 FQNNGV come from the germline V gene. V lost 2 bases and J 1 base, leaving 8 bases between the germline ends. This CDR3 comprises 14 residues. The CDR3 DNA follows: TGTGCCAGCAGCTTATGGGGACTCCAAGAGACCCAGTACTTC. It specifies CASSLWGLQETQYF.

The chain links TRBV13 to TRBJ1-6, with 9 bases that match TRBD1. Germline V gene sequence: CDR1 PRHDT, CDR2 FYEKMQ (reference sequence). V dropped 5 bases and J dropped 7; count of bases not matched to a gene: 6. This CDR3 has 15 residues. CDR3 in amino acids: CASSVTGGWNSPLHF. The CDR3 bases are TGTGCCAGCAGCGTCACAGGGGGCTGGAATTCACCCCTCCACTTT.

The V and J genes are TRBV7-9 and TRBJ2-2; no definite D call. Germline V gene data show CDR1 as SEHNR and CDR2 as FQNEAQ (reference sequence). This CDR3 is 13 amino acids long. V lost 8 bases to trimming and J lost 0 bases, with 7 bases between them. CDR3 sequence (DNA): TGTGCCAGCCCCCTACCGAACACCGGGGAGCTGTTTTTT. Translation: CASPLPNTGELFF.

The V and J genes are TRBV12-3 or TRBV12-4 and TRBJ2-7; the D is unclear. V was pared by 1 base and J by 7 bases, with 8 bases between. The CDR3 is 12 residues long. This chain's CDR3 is CASSLDLFEQYF. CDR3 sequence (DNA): TGTGCCAGCAGTTTAGATTTATTTGAGCAGTACTTC.

In nucleotides, the CDR3 is TGTGCCAGCAGCCCGGGACAGGGTTTTGGCGAGCAGTACTTC. This codes for CASSPGQGFGEQYF. The V and J genes are TRBV28 and TRBJ2-7; TRBD1 aligns across 9 bases. The CDR3 covers 14 residues. Germline V gene data show CDR1 as MDHEN and CDR2 as SYDVKM. V was pared by 6 bases and J by 6 bases, with 9 bases of the junction left unmatched.